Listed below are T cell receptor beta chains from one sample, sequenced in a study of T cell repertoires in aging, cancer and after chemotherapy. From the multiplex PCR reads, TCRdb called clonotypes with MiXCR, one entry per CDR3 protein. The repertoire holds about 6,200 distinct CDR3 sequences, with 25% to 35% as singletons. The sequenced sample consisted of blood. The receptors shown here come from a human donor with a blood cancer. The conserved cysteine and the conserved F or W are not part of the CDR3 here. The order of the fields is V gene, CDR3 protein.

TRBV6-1	ASSEDRVRETQY
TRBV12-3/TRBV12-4	ASTWGTSREQY
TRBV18	ASSPPSRADYNEQF
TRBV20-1	SARNDRDHYEQY
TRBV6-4	ASSEAGGVHNEQF
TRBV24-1	ATSRYRGLTDTQY
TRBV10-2	ASSESQGTSYEQY
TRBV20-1	SARRTRQGPRPYEQY
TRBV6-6	ASSYDRGRNQPQH
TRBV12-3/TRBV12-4	ASGAGTGADMQY
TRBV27	ASSWVRDRQETQY
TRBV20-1	SARSQGDTEAF
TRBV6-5	ASSYFSGSYTQY
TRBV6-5	ASRDTFYEQY
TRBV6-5	ASSPSGEGLTEQY
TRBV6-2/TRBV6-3	ASSYLRTTLEQY
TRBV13	ASSLQPGSYNSPLH
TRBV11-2	ASSLVQGAINNEQF
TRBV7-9	ASSFDRLGDQQY
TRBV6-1	ASVEGIAGGRGNIQY
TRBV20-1	SARVGSGRANYNEQF
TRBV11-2	ASSTVEQF
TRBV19	ASSIDPGKSYGYT
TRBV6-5	ASSYGGHGHEQY
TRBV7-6	ASSFQGSPGNTIY
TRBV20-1	SAINNEQF
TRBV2	ATLGGSFRTGELF
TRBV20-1	SARGNTEAF
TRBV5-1	ASSTTGRTSPLH
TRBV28	AARTSRVDTQY
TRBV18	ASSLFTTGEETQY
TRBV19	ASSMGVGATNEKLF
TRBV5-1	ASRPSTGAQPQH
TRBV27	ASRLASNEQF
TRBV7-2	ASSPRSASGTYEQY
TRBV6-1	ASSELAGGQETQY
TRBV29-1	SVEAFDGSPLNEQF
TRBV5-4	ASSTRGSPGELF
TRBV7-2	ASSPRLQVERYT
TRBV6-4	ASSDADYNEQF
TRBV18	ASSLAGGFETQY
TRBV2	ASTLPEGETQY
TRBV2	ASSQSTSGNTIY
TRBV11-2	ASSQDRQATIYGYT
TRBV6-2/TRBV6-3	ASSDWTGGGETQY
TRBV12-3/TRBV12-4	ASSFGLAGTSYNEQF